This T cell receptor (beta chain) was identified during a study of blood T cells in healthy people across ages. Study results and caveats: Greater diversity and more naive CD4+ cells were seen in long-lived donors than in aged donors. Underestimates were what the diversity estimates from one million T cells were considered to be.

Germline loops: CDR1 SNHLY, CDR2 FYNNEI. The CDR3 sequence is 13 residues long. Trimming removed 3 bases at V and 4 bases at J, with 9 bases between. The use of a sample-barcoded 5' primer and a J-beta primer mix characterized a second PCR of roughly 6 to 11 cycles. Via MiXCR, TCRdb re-called the 5' RACE reads, giving one row per CDR3 protein. The sample holds 700,000 to 850,000 distinct CDR3 sequences, about 53% seen once. Regarding this clonotype: Its specificity is unknown.

The origin of this receptor is an older man in good health. This rearrangement joins TRBV2 to TRBJ1-2, with no clear D. Source material: blood. CDR3 residues: CASSELGFYGYTF. CDR3 nucleotides: TGTGCCAGCAGTGAGCTAGGCTTCTATGGCTACACCTTC. The full variable domain, its missing parts supplied by reference TRBV2 and TRBJ1-2, is EPEVTQTPSHQVTQMGQEVILRCVPISNHLYFYWYRQILGQKVEFLVSFYNNEISEKSEIFDDQFSVERPDGSNFTLKIRSTKLEDSAMYFCASSELGFYGYTFGSGTRLTVV.